Following are 23 T cell receptor beta chains from one sample sequenced in a study of OX40 agonist ivuxolimab in advanced cancers. Only in-frame clones appear in the TCRdb table, and some are missing; sequencing was by immunoSEQ multiplex PCR. In the table there are some 95,000 clones, around 85% of which are singletons. The sample consisted of CD4+ or CD8+ T cells sorted from blood, taken in a trial of the OX40 agonist ivuxolimab. These receptors all stem from an adult with an advanced solid tumor such as melanoma, head and neck, liver or kidney cancer.

This chain joins TRBV2 and TRBJ1-2; the D is unclear. The germline V gene has CDR1 SNHLY and CDR2 FYNNEI. The CDR3 runs 13 residues. V lost 3 bases and J 7 bases, leaving 12 bases between the germline ends. The CDR3 loop is CASSDDPNRGYTF. CDR3 bases: TGTGCCAGCAGTGATGATCCTAATCGTGGCTACACCTTC. Complete variable domain (other parts from reference TRBV2 and TRBJ1-2): EPEVTQTPSHQVTQMGQEVILRCVPISNHLYFYWYRQILGQKVEFLVSFYNNEISEKSEIFDDQFSVERPDGSNFTLKIRSTKLEDSAMYFCASSDDPNRGYTFGSGTRLTVV.

This chain links TRBV5-4 with TRBJ2-1; D is undetermined. This CDR3 region has 15 residues. CDR1 is SGHNT and CDR2 is YYREEE in the germline V gene (reference sequence). V shed 4 bases and J shed 0 bases, with 11 bases lying between them. The CDR3 here is CASSQTPSSYNEQFF. DNA for the CDR3: TGTGCCAGCAGCCAGACTCCTAGCTCCTACAATGAGCAGTTCTTC.

The CDR3 here is CSVVAIGVTEAFF. The CDR3 DNA reads as TGCAGCGTTGTGGCGATCGGAGTCACTGAAGCTTTCTTT. The chain links TRBV29-1 to TRBJ1-1, with D uncertain. The CDR3 spans 13 residues. Germline values: CDR1 SQVTM, CDR2 ANQGSEA. Trimming stripped 4 bases from V and 4 bases from J, with 13 bases between.

This rearrangement joins TRBV11-2 to TRBJ2-2, with 14 bases matching TRBD2. With V trimmed by 5 bases and J by 5 bases, 10 bases remained unmatched. The CDR3 has 18 residues. CDR1 is SGHAT and CDR2 is FQNNGV in the germline V gene. The chain's CDR3 is CASSGGTSGRVGTGELFF. Here the CDR3 DNA reads TGTGCCAGCAGCGGCGGGACTAGCGGGAGAGTGGGTACCGGGGAGCTGTTTTTT.

V and J are TRBV10-3 and TRBJ1-1; no reliable D call. V lost 3 bases to trimming and J lost 4 bases, with 15 bases between them. Germline lookup yields CDR1 ENHRY and CDR2 SYGVKD. The CDR3 contains 15 residues. This CDR3 reads CAISDPATPFTEAFF. In DNA form, the CDR3 reads TGTGCCATCAGTGACCCGGCCACCCCGTTCACTGAAGCTTTCTTT.

The gene calls are TRBV5-1 and TRBJ2-3, with 11 bases identical to TRBD1. CDR1 and CDR2 (germline): SGHRS, YFSETQ. V lost 3 bases and J lost 4; bases outside the gene matches: 13. CDR3 length equals 18 residues. CDR3 residues: CASSSQYTGTGGPDTQYF. The DNA for the CDR3 is TGCGCCAGCAGCTCGCAGTACACCGGGACAGGGGGACCAGATACGCAGTATTTT.

The table lists this clone with a count of one. The chain is built from TRBV25-1 and TRBJ1-4, with a possible D match to TRBD1 (6 bases). Deletions cut 0 bases from V and 7 bases from J, with 18 bases between. The CDR3 totals 17 residues. Germline V lookup: CDR1 MGHDK, CDR2 SYGVNS. The CDR3 region has the DNA TGTGCCAGCAGTGAATATAGGGGAACAGGGAGGGGTGAAAAACTGTTTTTT. It specifies CASSEYRGTGRGEKLFF.

This chain uses TRBV7-2 with TRBJ2-5; TRBD2 matches at 8 bases. The CDR3 is made up of 16 amino acids. V shed 2 bases, J shed 2 bases, and the junction held 7 bases outside the gene matches. Germline CDR1 and CDR2: SGHTA and FQGNSA. DNA for the CDR3: TGTGCCAGCAGCTTACTCCCTAGCGGGTCGCAAGAGACCCAGTACTTC. Amino acids: CASSLLPSGSQETQYF.

The rearrangement uses TRBV21-1 and TRBJ2-7; TRBD2 is the table's D call, not checked against the DNA. TRBV21-1 is a pseudogene segment. This CDR3 is 15 amino acids long. CDR3 DNA: TGTGCCAGCAGCATAGACCCTGACTTCACCTACGAGCAGTACGTC. Protein product: CASSIDPDFTYEQYV.

For the CDR3, the DNA is TGCGCCAGCAGCTTGACAGGGGGGAATACCTACGAGCAGTACTTC. This codes for CASSLTGGNTYEQYF. This sequence joins TRBV5-1 and TRBJ2-7, with 8 bases aligning to TRBD1. The length of the CDR3 is 15 residues. CDR1 and CDR2 from the germline V gene are SGHRS and YFSETQ. Germline trimming cut 1 base from V and 2 bases from J; bases unmatched to any gene: 5.

The V gene is TRBV2, the J gene TRBJ2-7; 7 bases map to TRBD2. The CDR3 sequence is 13 residues long. With 4 bases clipped from V and 6 bases from J, the junction kept 6 bases outside the gene matches. Germline V CDR1 and CDR2: SNHLY, FYNNEI. DNA of the CDR3: TGTGCCAGCAGTGGAACTGGCGGGGGCGAGCAGTACGTC. Protein sequence: CASSGTGGGEQYV.

This sequence joins TRBV27 and TRBJ1-1; no clear D gene. Trimming took off 11 bases at V and 6 bases at J, with 25 bases between the two ends. The germline CDR1 and CDR2 sequences are MNHEY and SMNVEV (reference sequence). This CDR3 has 15 residues. CDR3 protein: CALGQQEVVYAEAFF. CDR3 DNA: TGTGCCCTCGGTCAGCAAGAGGTGGTTTACGCTGAAGCTTTCTTT.

The rearrangement joins TRBV29-1 to TRBJ2-1; 7 positions agree with TRBD1. Germline V gives CDR1 SQVTM, CDR2 ANQGSEA. V lost 5 bases and J lost 6; bases outside the gene matches: 13. The CDR3 spans 15 residues. The CDR3: CSVCPSQGFGNEQFF. CDR3 sequence (DNA): TGCAGCGTTTGTCCCTCACAGGGGTTTGGCAATGAGCAGTTCTTC.

The chain employs TRBV6-1 and TRBJ1-2, with TRBD1 matching over 7 bases. This CDR3 has 14 residues. The germline gives CDR1 MNHNS, CDR2 SASEGT. With 6 bases clipped from V and 3 bases from J, the junction kept 7 bases outside the gene matches. The CDR3 is CASRESGGHYGYTF. CDR3 nucleotide sequence: TGTGCCAGCAGGGAATCAGGGGGGCACTATGGCTACACCTTC.

The J gene is TRBJ2-3, the V gene TRBV5-1, with 9 nucleotides matching TRBD1. The CDR3 is 16 residues long. Looked up from germline, CDR1 is SGHRS and CDR2 is YFSETQ. V lost 5 bases, J lost 4 bases, and 11 bases stayed unmatched. In nucleotides, the CDR3 is TGCGCCAGCAGGCTGGGACAGGGCGGAGGTTCAGATACGCAGTATTTT. Protein: CASRLGQGGGSDTQYF.

The CDR3 protein is CASSVPGRRQDEQFF. CDR3 nucleotide sequence: TGTGCCAGCAGTGTCCCAGGGAGGAGGCAGGACGAGCAGTTCTTC. V usage is TRBV28 and J usage is TRBJ2-1; TRBD2 might be the D (6 bases). V gave up 5 bases and J gave up 10 bases, with 21 bases separating them. This CDR3 spans 15 amino acids. The germline CDR1 and CDR2 sequences are MDHEN and SYDVKM. The full variable domain, with the rest looked up from reference TRBV28 and TRBJ2-1, is DVKVTQSSRYLVKRTGEKVFLECVQDMDHENMFWYRQDPGLGLRLIYFSYDVKMKEKGDIPEGYSVSREKKERFSLILESASTNQTSMYLCASSVPGRRQDEQFFGPGTRLTVL.

This clone has only one observation. The rearrangement joins TRBV30 to TRBJ1-1; D unresolved. V lost 1 base and J lost 1, with 4 bases in between. The germline V gene encodes CDR1 GTSNPN and CDR2 SVGIG (reference sequence). This CDR3 is built from 12 residues. The CDR3 coding sequence is TGTGCCTGGAGTGGCCGGAACACTGAAGCTTTCTTT. Residues: CAWSGRNTEAFF.

The rearrangement joins TRBV6-1 to TRBJ1-5, with a possible D match to TRBD1 (5 bases). The CDR3 is made up of 15 amino acids. CDR1 and CDR2 from the germline V gene are MNHNS and SASEGT. Trimming cost V 3 bases and J 0 bases, with 9 bases left between them. CDR3 sequence: CASSETAYSNQPQHF. The DNA of the CDR3 is TGTGCCAGCAGTGAGACAGCTTATAGCAATCAGCCCCAGCATTTT.

In its sample, this clone was seen once. This rearrangement joins TRBV29-1 to TRBJ2-5; D might be TRBD1 (5 bases). Germline V gene lookup returns CDR1 SQVTM and CDR2 ANQGSEA. V dropped 7 bases and J dropped 2 bases, with 14 bases sitting between them. The CDR3 is 13 residues long. The CDR3 bases are TGCAGCGCCCTTGAAGGGGCACAAGAGACCCAGTACTTC. This codes for CSALEGAQETQYF.

J is TRBJ2-3 and V is TRBV7-2; D unclear. Germline values: CDR1 SGHTA, CDR2 FQGNSA. The CDR3 has 14 amino acids. The V end was cut by 2 bases, the J end by 0 bases, with 6 bases between. Written as DNA, the CDR3 is TGTGCCAGCAGCTTACTCACTAGCACAGATACGCAGTATTTT. This gives the protein CASSLLTSTDTQYF.

This chain joins TRBV5-6 and TRBJ2-6; D is unresolved. CDR1 and CDR2 (germline): SGHDT, YYEEEE. The CDR3 is 11 amino acids. V was pared by 3 bases and J by 7 bases, with 2 bases between. The CDR3 region is CASSSANVLTF. The CDR3 DNA reads TGTGCCAGCAGCTCCGCCAACGTCCTGACTTTC.

The chain carries TRBV2 and TRBJ2-1; weak D call: TRBD2 (6 bases). The CDR3 is 12 amino acids. Germline values: CDR1 SNHLY, CDR2 FYNNEI. The V end was cut by 3 bases, the J end by 10 bases, with 10 bases between. The CDR3 region is CASSDLGLEQFF. Here the CDR3 DNA reads TGTGCCAGCAGTGACCTAGGACTAGAGCAGTTCTTC. Full variable domain (outside the CDR3, taken from reference TRBV2 and TRBJ2-1): EPEVTQTPSHQVTQMGQEVILRCVPISNHLYFYWYRQILGQKVEFLVSFYNNEISEKSEIFDDQFSVERPDGSNFTLKIRSTKLEDSAMYFCASSDLGLEQFFGPGTRLTVL.

This chain links TRBV30 with TRBJ1-1; perhaps TRBD1 as D (5 bases). The germline CDR1 and CDR2 sequences are GTSNPN and SVGIG (reference sequence). Trimming left V 1 base short and J 1 base short, with 7 bases between. The CDR3 is 13 residues long. CDR3 DNA: TGTGCCTGGAGTGGGGACTCGAACACTGAAGCTTTCTTT. This gives the protein CAWSGDSNTEAFF.